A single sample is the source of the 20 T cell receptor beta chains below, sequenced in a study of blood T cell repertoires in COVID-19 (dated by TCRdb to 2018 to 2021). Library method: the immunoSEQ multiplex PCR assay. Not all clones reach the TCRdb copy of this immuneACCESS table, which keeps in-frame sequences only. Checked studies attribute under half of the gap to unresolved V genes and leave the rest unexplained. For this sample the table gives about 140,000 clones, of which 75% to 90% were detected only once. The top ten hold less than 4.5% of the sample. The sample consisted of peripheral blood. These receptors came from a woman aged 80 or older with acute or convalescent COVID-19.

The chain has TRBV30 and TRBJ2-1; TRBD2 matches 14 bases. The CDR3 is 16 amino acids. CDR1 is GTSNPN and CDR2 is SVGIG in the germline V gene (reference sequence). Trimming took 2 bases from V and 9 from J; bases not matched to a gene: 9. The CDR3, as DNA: TGTGCCTGGAGTTTCATGGGACTAGCGGGAGCGATTGAGCAGTTCTTC. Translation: CAWSFMGLAGAIEQFF.

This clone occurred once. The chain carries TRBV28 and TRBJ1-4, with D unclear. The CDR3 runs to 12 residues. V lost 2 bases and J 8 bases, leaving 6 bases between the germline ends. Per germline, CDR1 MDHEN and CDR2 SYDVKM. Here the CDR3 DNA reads TGTGCCAGCAGTTTAGGCAGAGAAAAACTGTTTTTT. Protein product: CASSLGREKLFF.

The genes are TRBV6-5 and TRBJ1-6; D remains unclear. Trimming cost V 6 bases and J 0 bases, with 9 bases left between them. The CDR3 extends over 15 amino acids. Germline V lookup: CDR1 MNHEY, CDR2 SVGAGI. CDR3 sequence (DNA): TGTGCCAGCAGACGCGAGAGCTCCTATAATTCACCCCTCCACTTT. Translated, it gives CASRRESSYNSPLHF.

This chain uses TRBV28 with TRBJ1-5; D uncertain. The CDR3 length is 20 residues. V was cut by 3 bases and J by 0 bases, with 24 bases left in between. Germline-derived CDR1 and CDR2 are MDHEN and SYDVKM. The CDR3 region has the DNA TGTGCCAGCAGTTTCAATTTGGGCAGTAAATCTTTGTATAGCAATCAGCCCCAGCATTTT. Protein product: CASSFNLGSKSLYSNQPQHF.

This CDR3 reads CASRPGTVNSPLHF. DNA for the CDR3: TGTGCCAGCAGACCGGGGACAGTGAATTCACCCCTCCACTTT. V and J are TRBV3-1 (or the pseudogene TRBV3-2) and TRBJ1-6, with TRBD1 identical over 7 bases. The CDR3 has 14 amino acids. In germline, CDR1 is LGHDT, CDR2 YNNKEL (reference sequence). With 6 bases clipped from V and 7 bases from J, the junction kept 6 bases outside the gene matches.

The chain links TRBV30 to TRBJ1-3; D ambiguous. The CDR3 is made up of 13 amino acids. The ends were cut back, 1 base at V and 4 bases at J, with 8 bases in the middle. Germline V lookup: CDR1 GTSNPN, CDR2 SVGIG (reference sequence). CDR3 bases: TGTGCCTGGAGTGGGGCGGGGGGAAACACCATATATTTT. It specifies CAWSGAGGNTIYF.

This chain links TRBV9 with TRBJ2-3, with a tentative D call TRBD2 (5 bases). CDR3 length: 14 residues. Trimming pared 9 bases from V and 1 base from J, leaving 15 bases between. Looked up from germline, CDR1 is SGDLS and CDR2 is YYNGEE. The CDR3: CAIAGEPCTDTQYF. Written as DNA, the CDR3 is TGTGCCATAGCCGGGGAACCTTGCACAGATACGCAGTATTTT.

The CDR3 DNA reads as TGTGCCAGCAGTTCCCTCCTATCGGACAGGGGCTACGAGCAGTACTTC. Its protein product is CASSSLLSDRGYEQYF. This chain connects TRBV6-5 to TRBJ2-7; 9 bases are a match to TRBD1. With V trimmed by 4 bases and J by 3 bases, 10 bases remained unmatched. The germline gives CDR1 MNHEY, CDR2 SVGAGI. This CDR3 comprises 16 residues.

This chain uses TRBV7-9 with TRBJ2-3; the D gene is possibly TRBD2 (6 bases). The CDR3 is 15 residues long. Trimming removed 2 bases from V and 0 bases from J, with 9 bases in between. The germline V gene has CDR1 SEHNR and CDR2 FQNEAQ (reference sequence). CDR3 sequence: CASSLLGLSTDTQYF. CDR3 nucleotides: TGTGCCAGCAGCTTATTGGGACTTAGCACAGATACGCAGTATTTT. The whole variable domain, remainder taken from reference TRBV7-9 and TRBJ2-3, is DTGVSQNPRHKITKRGQNVTFRCDPISEHNRLYWYRQTLGQGPEFLTYFQNEAQLEKSRLLSDRFSAERPKGSFSTLEIQRTEQGDSAMYLCASSLLGLSTDTQYFGPGTRLTVL.

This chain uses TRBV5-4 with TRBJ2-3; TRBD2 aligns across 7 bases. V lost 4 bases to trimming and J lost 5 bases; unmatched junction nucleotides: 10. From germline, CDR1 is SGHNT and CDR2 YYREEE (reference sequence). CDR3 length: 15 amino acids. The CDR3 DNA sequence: TGTGCCAGCAGCGCAACTAGCGCCGCACGAGATACGCAGTATTTT. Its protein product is CASSATSAARDTQYF.

Written as DNA, the CDR3 is TGTGCCAGCAGCTTAGTAATAGCCCGAATGAACACTGAAGCTTTCTTT. Encoded protein: CASSLVIARMNTEAFF. The chain is built from TRBV7-2 and TRBJ1-1; D uncertain. Germline V gene data show CDR1 as SGHTA and CDR2 as FQGNSA. Trimming shortened V by 1 base and J by 0 bases, and 12 bases separated the two germline ends. CDR3 length equals 16 residues.

CDR3 DNA: TGCGCCAGCAGCGTTGGAGCAACAGGGGGCGTTCGGAATGGCTACACCTTC. It encodes CASSVGATGGVRNGYTF. J is TRBJ1-2 and V is TRBV5-1, with 9 bases that match TRBD1. The CDR3 is 17 amino acids. Looked up from germline, CDR1 is SGHRS and CDR2 is YFSETQ. V trimming: 4 bases; J trimming: 6 bases; junction bases outside the gene matches: 16. Filled out from reference TRBV5-1 and TRBJ1-2, the complete variable domain reads KAGVTQTPRYLIKTRGQQVTLSCSPISGHRSVSWYQQTPGQGLQFLFEYFSETQRNKGNFPGRFSGRQFSNSRSEMNVSTLELGDSALYLCASSVGATGGVRNGYTFGSGTRLTVV.

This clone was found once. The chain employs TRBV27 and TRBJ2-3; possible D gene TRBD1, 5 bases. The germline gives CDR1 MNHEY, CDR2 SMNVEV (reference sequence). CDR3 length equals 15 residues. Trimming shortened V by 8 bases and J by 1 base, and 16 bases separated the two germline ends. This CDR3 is CASSQGVVRTDTQYF. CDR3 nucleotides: TGTGCCAGCTCCCAGGGTGTAGTCCGCACAGATACGCAGTATTTT.

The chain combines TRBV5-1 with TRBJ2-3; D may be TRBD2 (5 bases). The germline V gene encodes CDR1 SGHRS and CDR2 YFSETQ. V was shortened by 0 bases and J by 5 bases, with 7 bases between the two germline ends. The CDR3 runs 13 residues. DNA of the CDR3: TGCGCCAGCAGCTTGGGGGCGGGAGATACGCAGTATTTT. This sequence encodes CASSLGAGDTQYF.

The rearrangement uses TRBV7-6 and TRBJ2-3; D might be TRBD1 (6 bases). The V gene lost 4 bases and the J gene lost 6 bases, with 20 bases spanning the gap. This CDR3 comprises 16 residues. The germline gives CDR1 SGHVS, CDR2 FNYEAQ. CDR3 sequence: CASSSDRGGKLDTQYF. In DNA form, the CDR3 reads TGTGCCAGCAGCTCTGACCGAGGGGGAAAACTGGATACGCAGTATTTT.

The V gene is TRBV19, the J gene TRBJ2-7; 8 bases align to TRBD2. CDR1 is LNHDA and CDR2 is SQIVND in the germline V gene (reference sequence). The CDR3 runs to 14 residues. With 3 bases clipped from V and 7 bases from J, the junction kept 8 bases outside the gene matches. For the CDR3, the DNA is TGTGCCAGTAGTATCCCCGGGAGGGCGGAGGAGCAGTACTTC. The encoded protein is CASSIPGRAEEQYF.

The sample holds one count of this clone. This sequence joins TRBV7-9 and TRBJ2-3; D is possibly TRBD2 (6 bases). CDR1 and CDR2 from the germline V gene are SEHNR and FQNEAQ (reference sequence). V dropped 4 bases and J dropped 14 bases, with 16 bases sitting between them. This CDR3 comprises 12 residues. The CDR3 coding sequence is TGTGCCAGCAGCTCTAGCGTTTCGTCTGCGTATTTT. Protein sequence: CASSSSVSSAYF.

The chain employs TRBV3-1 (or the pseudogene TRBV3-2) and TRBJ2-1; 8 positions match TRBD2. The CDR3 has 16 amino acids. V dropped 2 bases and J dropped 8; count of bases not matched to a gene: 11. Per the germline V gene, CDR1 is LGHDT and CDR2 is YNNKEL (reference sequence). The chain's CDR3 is CASSQQLSGMLDEQFF. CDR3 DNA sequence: TGTGCCAGCAGCCAACAACTTAGCGGGATGTTAGATGAGCAGTTCTTC.

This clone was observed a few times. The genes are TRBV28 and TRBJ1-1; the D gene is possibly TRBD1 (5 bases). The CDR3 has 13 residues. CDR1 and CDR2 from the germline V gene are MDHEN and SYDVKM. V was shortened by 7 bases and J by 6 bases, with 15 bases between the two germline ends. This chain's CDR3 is CASTAAGGAEAFF. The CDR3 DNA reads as TGTGCCAGCACCGCCGCGGGGGGGGCTGAAGCTTTCTTT.

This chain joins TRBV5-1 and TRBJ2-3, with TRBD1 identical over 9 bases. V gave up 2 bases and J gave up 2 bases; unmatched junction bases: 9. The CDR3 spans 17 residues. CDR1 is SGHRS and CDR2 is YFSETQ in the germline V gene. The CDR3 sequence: CASSFGTGGAPTDTQYF. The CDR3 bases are TGCGCCAGCAGCTTTGGCACAGGGGGCGCCCCCACAGATACGCAGTATTTT.